The sample holds one count of the clone carrying this T cell receptor (beta chain). One end of the junction fails to match germline, which may point to a read error. The sequenced patients had an expansion of CD8+CD57+ cells seen by flow cytometry. As a group, the patients uniformly had severe acquired aplastic anemia. Patients were therapy-naive when their blood was sampled. The data originate from a study of CD8+CD57+ T cells in acquired aplastic anemia. Using genomic DNA as the template, TCR beta VDJ and CDR3 profiling was carried out. Via MiXCR, TCRdb re-called the reads, giving one row per CDR3 protein. This table holds 200,000 to 300,000 distinct CDR3 sequences, approximately 86% found once. This CDR3 is 13 amino acids long. Per germline, CDR1 SEHNR and CDR2 FQNEAQ (reference sequence).

The chain couples TRBV7-9 to TRBJ2-3, with a tentative D call TRBD2 (5 bases). The sequence was collected from a human donor with aplastic anemia. Material: sorted CD4+, CD8+, or CD8+CD57+ T cells (not recorded which) from PBMCs. The DNA for the CDR3 is TGTGCCAGCAGCGAAGTACCCGGGGAGCTGCTTTTTTTT. Translation gives CASSEVPGELLFF.